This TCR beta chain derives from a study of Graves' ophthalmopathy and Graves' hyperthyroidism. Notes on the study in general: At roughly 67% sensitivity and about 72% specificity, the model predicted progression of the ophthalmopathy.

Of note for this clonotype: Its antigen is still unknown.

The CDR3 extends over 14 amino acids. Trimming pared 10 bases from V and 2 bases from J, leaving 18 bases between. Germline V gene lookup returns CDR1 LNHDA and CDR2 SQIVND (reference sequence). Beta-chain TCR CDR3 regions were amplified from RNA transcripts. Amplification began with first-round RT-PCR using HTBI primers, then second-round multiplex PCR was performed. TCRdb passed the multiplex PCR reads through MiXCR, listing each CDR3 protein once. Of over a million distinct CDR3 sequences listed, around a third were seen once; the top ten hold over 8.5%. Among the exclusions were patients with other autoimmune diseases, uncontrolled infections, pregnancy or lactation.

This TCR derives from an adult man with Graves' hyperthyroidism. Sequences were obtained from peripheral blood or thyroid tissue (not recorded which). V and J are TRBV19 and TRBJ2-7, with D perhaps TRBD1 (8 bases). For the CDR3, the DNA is TGTGCCACCCAGAGCGGGACAGGCACCTACGAGCAGTACTTC. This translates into CATQSGTGTYEQYF.